The source of this TCR beta chain is a study of lymphopenia after photon versus proton radiotherapy. Points from the study as a whole: Proton therapy kept repertoires fairly stable, unlike photons, which gained effector/memory cells. Post-nadir TCR diversity decline inversely tracked overall survival among those who died. After lymphocyte nadir, photon-treated repertoires showed oligoclonal expansion, especially CD8+ Temra. Survival link was tested only in deceased patients; proton benefit remains a possibility.

A remark on this clone: Its antigen remains unidentified.

Generated by immunoSEQ multiplex PCR, the TCRdb table keeps only in-frame clones and is missing some. The profile shows tens of thousands of clones, roughly 89% of them singletons. The CDR3 runs 15 residues. The V segment lost 4 bases and the J segment 5 bases; nucleotides outside the gene matches: 6. Germline V CDR1 and CDR2: PRHDT, FYEKMQ (reference sequence). This specimen was peripheral blood, taken from a patient treated with proton-based radiotherapy. This chain connects TRBV13 to TRBJ2-1, with 9 bases that match TRBD1. This TCR was recovered from a man older than 75 with esophageal cancer. Here the CDR3 DNA reads TGTGCCAGCAGCTCTTACAGGGGGCGAGACAATGAGCAGTTCTTC. Translating it yields CASSSYRGRDNEQFF.